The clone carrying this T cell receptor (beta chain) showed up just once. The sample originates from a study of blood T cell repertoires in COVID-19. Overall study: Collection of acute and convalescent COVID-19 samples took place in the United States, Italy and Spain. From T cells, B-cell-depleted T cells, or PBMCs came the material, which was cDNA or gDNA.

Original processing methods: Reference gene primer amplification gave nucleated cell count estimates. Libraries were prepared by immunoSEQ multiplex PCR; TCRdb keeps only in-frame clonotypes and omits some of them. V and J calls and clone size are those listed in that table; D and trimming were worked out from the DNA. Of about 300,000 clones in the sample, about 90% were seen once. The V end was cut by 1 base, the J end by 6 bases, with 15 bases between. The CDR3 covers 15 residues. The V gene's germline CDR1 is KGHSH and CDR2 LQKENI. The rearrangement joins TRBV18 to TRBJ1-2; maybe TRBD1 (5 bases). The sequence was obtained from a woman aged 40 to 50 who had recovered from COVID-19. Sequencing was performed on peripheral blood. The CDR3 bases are TGTGCCAGCTCACCACGAAGTGGGGCAGAGCATGGCTACACCTTC. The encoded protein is CASSPRSGAEHGYTF.